The 4 T cell receptor beta chains presented below share a single source sample, sequenced in a study of blood T cell repertoires in COVID-19. Sequenced by immunoSEQ multiplex PCR; TCRdb stores in-frame clones only, minus some. This sample has around 420,000 clones, with 88% found just once. Material: PBMCs or T cells enriched from blood (not recorded which). The receptors originated from a middle-aged woman with acute COVID-19.

This clone appeared a single time. The chain uses TRBV3-1 (or the pseudogene TRBV3-2) and TRBJ2-1; perhaps TRBD1 as D (5 bases). V was trimmed by 4 bases and J by 7 bases, leaving 14 bases between them. The CDR3 runs 14 residues. The V gene's germline CDR1 is LGHDT and CDR2 YNNKEL (reference sequence). The CDR3 loop reads CASSPLVGVNEQFF. The CDR3 bases are TGTGCCAGCAGCCCCCTTGTAGGGGTTAATGAGCAGTTCTTC.

V usage is TRBV20-1 and J usage is TRBJ1-2; a weak D match, TRBD1 (6 bases). The CDR3 length is 11 residues. From germline, CDR1 is DFQATT and CDR2 SNEGSKA (reference sequence). V lost 6 bases, J lost 4 bases, and 9 bases lay in between. This CDR3 reads CSAKGGYGYTF. The CDR3 nucleotides are TGCAGTGCCAAAGGGGGCTATGGCTACACCTTC.

Of note for this clone: This clone may be a read error of a much larger clone one base away. V usage is TRBV2 and J usage is TRBJ1-1; D possibly corresponds to TRBD1 (5 bases). The CDR3 sequence is 13 residues long. V was shortened by 6 bases and J by 0 bases, with 8 bases between the two germline ends. Per germline, CDR1 SNHLY and CDR2 FYNNEI. The CDR3 DNA sequence: TGTGCCAGCAGCGAGACAGTGAACACTGAAGCTTTCTTT. Translation gives CASSETVNTEAFF.

This clone was picked up one time. This chain connects TRBV11-2 to TRBJ1-1; 8 nucleotides match TRBD1. CDR3 length: 15 residues. Trimming at V came to 4 bases and at J to 4 bases, leaving 8 bases not matched to a gene. Germline V lookup: CDR1 SGHAT, CDR2 FQNNGV. CDR3 DNA: TGTGCCAGCAGCTCCTGGACAGGGTGGAGCACTGAAGCTTTCTTT. Protein product: CASSSWTGWSTEAFF.